The 8 T cell receptor beta chains reported below all come from one sample, sequenced in a study of T-cell memory formation after mild COVID-19. TCRdb ran MiXCR on the 5' RACE reads and lists one entry per CDR3 protein. The sample holds under 600,000 distinct CDR3 sequences, less than 25% seen once. The sequenced sample consisted of PBMCs or a T cell subset sorted from them (not recorded which). The receptors were gathered from an adult woman who had mild COVID-19 (a few samples of this study predate the infection). Cell type and time point are not known.

The chain uses TRBV12-3 or TRBV12-4 and TRBJ1-2; D unclear. V dropped 7 bases and J dropped 2 bases, with 11 bases sitting between them. The CDR3 is made up of 13 amino acids. Here the CDR3 reads CASTSSLNYGYTF. CDR3 nucleotides: TGTGCCAGCACCAGCTCCCTAAACTATGGCTACACCTTC.

This chain links TRBV13 with TRBJ2-1; 11 nucleotides agree with TRBD1. Germline lookup yields CDR1 PRHDT and CDR2 FYEKMQ (reference sequence). After removal of 5 bases from V and 8 bases from J, the junction contained 5 bases not matched to a gene. The CDR3 loop spans 14 amino acids. This CDR3 is CASSQDRGQDEQFF. CDR3 nucleotides: TGTGCCAGCAGCCAGGACAGGGGGCAGGATGAGCAGTTCTTC.

The CDR3 sequence is CSASPPGLQITDTQYF. The CDR3 DNA is TGCAGTGCTAGTCCTCCGGGACTACAGATAACAGATACGCAGTATTTT. The chain couples TRBV20-1 to TRBJ2-3, with TRBD2 matching 7 bases. The CDR3 has 16 amino acids. Trimming at V came to 3 bases and at J to 3 bases, leaving 12 bases not matched to a gene. From germline, CDR1 is DFQATT and CDR2 SNEGSKA (reference sequence).

This clonotype appeared a few times. The rearrangement uses TRBV12-3 or TRBV12-4 and TRBJ2-1; no reliable D call. CDR3 length: 15 residues. V dropped 7 bases and J dropped 0 bases, with 13 bases sitting between them. The CDR3 loop is CASTLGPPSYNEQFF. In nucleotides, the CDR3 is TGTGCCAGCACCCTCGGGCCGCCCTCCTACAATGAGCAGTTCTTC.

The chain combines TRBV4-2 with TRBJ1-1; a weak D match, TRBD1 (6 bases). The CDR3 covers 15 residues. V was cut by 0 bases and J by 4 bases, with 12 bases left in between. Per the germline V gene, CDR1 is LGHNA and CDR2 is YNFKEQ. In DNA form, the CDR3 reads TGTGCCAGCAGCCAAGATCTGGGGGCGCCCACTGAAGCTTTCTTT. Translating gives CASSQDLGAPTEAFF.

This chain links TRBV7-8 with TRBJ2-1, with unresolved D. The CDR3 is 12 amino acids. The V end lost 0 bases, the J end lost 15 bases, and 12 bases lay between the germline ends. Germline CDR1 reads SGHVS; CDR2 reads FQNEAQ. The CDR3 protein is CASSLAPGLPFF. In DNA, the CDR3 is TGTGCCAGCAGCTTAGCGCCGGGTCTGCCGTTCTTC. Full variable domain (rest looked up from reference TRBV7-8 and TRBJ2-1): GAGVSQSPRYKVAKRGQDVALRCDPISGHVSLFWYQQALGQGPEFLTYFQNEAQLDKSGLPSDRFFAERPEGSVSTLKIQRTQQEDSAVYLCASSLAPGLPFFGPGTRLTVL.

The chain is built from TRBV14 and TRBJ2-5; the D gene is possibly TRBD2 (5 bases). V was trimmed by 1 base and J by 2 bases, leaving 11 bases between them. The CDR3 covers 15 residues. Per germline, CDR1 SGHDN and CDR2 FVKESK. CDR3 residues: CASSQGWTVQETQYF. CDR3 coding DNA: TGTGCCAGCAGCCAAGGGTGGACTGTTCAAGAGACCCAGTACTTC. The full variable domain, in which reference TRBV14 and TRBJ2-5 provide the parts outside the CDR3, is EAGVTQFPSHSVIEKGQTVTLRCDPISGHDNLYWYRRVMGKEIKFLLHFVKESKQDESGMPNNRFLAERTGGTYSTLKVQPAELEDSGVYFCASSQGWTVQETQYFGPGTRLLVL.

In this sample, this clonotype turned up many times. This chain links TRBV5-1 with TRBJ2-1, with 8 bases fitting TRBD1. CDR3 length: 15 amino acids. Germline CDR1 and CDR2: SGHRS and YFSETQ. V was pared by 3 bases and J by 4 bases, with 6 bases of the junction left unmatched. Here the CDR3 DNA reads TGCGCCAGCAGCTCCGAGGACAGGGCTTACAATGAGCAGTTCTTC. Its protein is CASSSEDRAYNEQFF.